A single T cell receptor (beta chain) is shown here with its context. The antigen remains undetermined. A heparinised blood draw that averaged about 0.11 L was obtained once from each donor. Purity above 95% was achieved in all sorted populations. This sample was taken from a study of beta chain features in type 1 diabetes. The whole isolated RNA underwent reverse transcription, so sequencing captured expressed TCRB transcripts. Sequenced by immunoSEQ multiplex PCR; TCRdb stores in-frame clones only, minus some. Altogether roughly 350,000 clones are present, approximately 10% being singletons, with the ten largest covering about 0.015%. General study points: Moderate but significant shortening of TCRB CDR3s was recorded in all four CD4+ subsets from Type 1 diabetes patients. There were fewer insertions and more deletions at the VDJ junctions of type 1 diabetes patients.

Trimming took 1 base from V and 7 from J, leaving 6 bases between them. CDR3 length equals 12 residues. The germline CDR1 and CDR2 sequences are SGDLS and YYNGEE. V is TRBV9 and J is TRBJ1-3, with D hard to call. Sequencing used naive CD4+ T cells from blood. The origin of this receptor is a woman aged 30 to 39 in good health. The CDR3 DNA reads TGTGCCAGCAGCGTATCCGGGAACACCATATATTTT. Translation gives CASSVSGNTIYF.